This TCR beta chain was recovered during a study of blood T cells in healthy people across ages. Notes on the study in general: Naive CD4+ cell counts and diversity both ran higher in long-lived than in aged donors. The donors' CMV status was not determined, possibly confounding changes in expanded clonotypes. Samples with more naive T cells showed higher observed beta diversity.

Collection of about 9.4 milliliters of peripheral blood was performed for each donor. This clonotype showed up many times. Its antigen is unidentified. The CDR3 totals 12 residues. The authors ran a second PCR of roughly 6 to 11 cycles using a sample-barcoded 5' primer and a J-beta primer mix. TCRdb processed the 5' RACE reads anew with MiXCR; each CDR3 protein has one entry. The sample records 650,000 to 900,000 distinct CDR3 sequences, around 68% being singletons. Sequences were obtained from blood. The J gene is TRBJ2-5, the V gene TRBV21-1; TRBD1 is taken as the D call from the table, unchecked against the DNA. TRBV21-1 is a pseudogene. The TCR comes from a man aged 30 to 45 in good health. CDR3 sequence (DNA): TGTGCCAGCCCCGGGTTGAAAGAGACCCAGTACTTC. Amino acid sequence: CASPGLKETQYF.